One and the same sample provided the 30 T cell receptor beta chains below, sequenced in a study of blood T cell repertoires in COVID-19. This table comes from immunoSEQ multiplex PCR, and its TCRdb copy is limited to in-frame clones, with some not included. The sample has around 200,000 clones; less than 90% are singletons. Sequencing was done on a sample of PBMCs or T cells enriched from blood (not recorded which). The receptors were gathered from a woman between 25 and 40 years old who had been exposed to COVID-19.

The V call is TRBV7-8, the J call TRBJ1-1; no clear D gene. Germline lookup yields CDR1 SGHVS and CDR2 FQNEAQ. The CDR3 consists of 20 residues. Trimming removed 1 base at V and 2 bases at J, with 26 bases between. The CDR3 sequence: CASSLVPATITYAVNTEAFF. The CDR3 coding sequence is TGTGCCAGCAGCTTAGTTCCCGCTACTATCACCTACGCAGTAAACACTGAAGCTTTCTTT.

The V and J genes are TRBV18 and TRBJ1-1, with 9 bases lining up with TRBD1. Trimming at V came to 5 bases and at J to 2 bases, leaving 6 bases not matched to a gene. Germline V gene sequence: CDR1 KGHSH, CDR2 LQKENI. The CDR3 extends over 15 amino acids. The CDR3 DNA reads as TGTGCCAGCTCAGGGGGACAGGGACCAAACACTGAAGCTTTCTTT. Translating gives CASSGGQGPNTEAFF.

CDR3 loop: CASSQRFYGYTF. CDR3 in DNA: TGTGCCAGCAGTCAACGGTTCTATGGCTACACCTTC. This rearrangement joins TRBV28 to TRBJ1-2, with unresolved D. V was trimmed by 5 bases and J by 4 bases, leaving 8 bases between them. Germline-derived CDR1 and CDR2 are MDHEN and SYDVKM. This CDR3 has 12 amino acids.

This chain links TRBV12-3 or TRBV12-4 with TRBJ1-2; D unclear. The CDR3 loop spans 13 amino acids. Trimming took 5 bases from V and 8 from J, leaving 15 bases between them. CDR3 residues: CASSAVSGTGYTF. The CDR3 nucleotides read TGTGCCAGCAGTGCCGTTTCAGGTACGGGCTACACCTTC.

Here the CDR3 reads CASGAGTGGVYTEAFF. The CDR3 DNA reads TGTGCTAGTGGCGCCGGGACAGGGGGCGTGTACACTGAAGCTTTCTTT. The chain is built from TRBV12-5 and TRBJ1-1, with 12 bases fitting TRBD1. The germline gives CDR1 LGHNT, CDR2 FRNRAP. The CDR3 has 16 amino acids. With 6 bases clipped from V and 3 bases from J, the junction kept 8 bases outside the gene matches.

This clone was found a few times. The chain employs TRBV29-1 and TRBJ1-2; D ambiguous. V was clipped by 0 bases and J by 4 bases, with 9 bases between them. CDR3 length: 13 residues. CDR1 is SQVTM and CDR2 is ANQGSEA in the germline V gene. The CDR3, as DNA: TGCAGCGTTGAAGATCCGGGATCCTATGGCTACACCTTC. This sequence encodes CSVEDPGSYGYTF.

The rearrangement joins TRBV27 to TRBJ1-5; unclear D gene. Germline V lookup: CDR1 MNHEY, CDR2 SMNVEV (reference sequence). The CDR3 covers 13 residues. V lost 6 bases, J lost 3 bases, and 9 bases lay in between. For the CDR3, the DNA is TGTGCCAGCAGCCCGGGTAACAATCAGCCCCAGCATTTT. Its protein product is CASSPGNNQPQHF.

This clone was seen only once. CDR3 loop: CASNPTGQGVRGYTF. The DNA for the CDR3 is TGTGCCAGCAACCCTACGGGACAGGGGGTACGTGGCTACACCTTC. This chain links TRBV5-6 with TRBJ1-2; 11 nucleotides line up with TRBD1. CDR1 and CDR2 (germline): SGHDT, YYEEEE. V lost 6 bases and J lost 7; bases outside the gene matches: 11. The CDR3 has 15 amino acids.

The rearrangement joins TRBV10-2 to TRBJ2-7; 9 bases agree with TRBD2. CDR3 size: 14 residues. J gave up 2 bases and V 10 bases, and 9 bases lay outside the gene matches. The germline CDR1 and CDR2 sequences are WSHSY and SAAADI. CDR3 in DNA: TGCGCCACCAGGGAGCGGGGGGTCCCCTACGAGCAGTACTTC. Protein: CATRERGVPYEQYF.

The chain couples TRBV5-8 to TRBJ1-3, with D tentatively TRBD1 (6 bases). Germline CDR1 reads SGHTS; CDR2 reads YDEGEE. Deletions cut 5 bases from V and 3 bases from J, with 18 bases between. CDR3 size: 16 residues. CDR3: CASSSQGVFGGNTIYF. In DNA form, the CDR3 reads TGTGCCAGCAGTTCACAGGGAGTATTTGGTGGAAACACCATATATTTT.

The chain carries TRBV9 and TRBJ2-7, with TRBD1 as a possible D gene (6 bases). V lost 4 bases and J 2 bases, leaving 16 bases between the germline ends. CDR3 length equals 15 residues. Germline V gene data show CDR1 as SGDLS and CDR2 as YYNGEE. CDR3 residues: CASSPGMGDTYEQYF. CDR3 DNA: TGTGCCAGCAGCCCCGGGATGGGGGACACCTACGAGCAGTACTTC.

V and J are TRBV7-9 and TRBJ1-4, with unresolved D. The germline V and J ends were trimmed by 2 bases and 5 bases, with 9 bases remaining between them. CDR3 length: 14 residues. The V gene's germline CDR1 is SEHNR and CDR2 FQNEAQ (reference sequence). CDR3 coding DNA: TGTGCCAGCAGCTTATTACAGCCCAATGAAAAACTGTTTTTT. Encoded protein: CASSLLQPNEKLFF.

The rearrangement joins TRBV9 to TRBJ1-6; D gene uncertain. Trimming cost V 0 bases and J 3 bases, with 13 bases left between them. The CDR3 contains 17 residues. The germline V gene has CDR1 SGDLS and CDR2 YYNGEE. As DNA, the CDR3 is TGTGCCAGCAGCGTAGCTTTTGACACCTACTATAATTCACCCCTCCACTTT. Encoded protein: CASSVAFDTYYNSPLHF.

The rearrangement joins TRBV10-2 to TRBJ1-5, with D tentatively TRBD1 (6 bases). V was shortened by 6 bases and J by 7 bases, with 16 bases between the two germline ends. CDR1 and CDR2 from the germline V gene are WSHSY and SAAADI. The CDR3 runs 14 residues. CDR3 DNA sequence: TGCGCCAGCAGCCAGACAGGTTTGGACCAGCCCCAGCATTTT. Amino acid sequence: CASSQTGLDQPQHF.

V is TRBV7-3 and J is TRBJ1-1; 8 nucleotides match TRBD1. The CDR3 loop spans 14 amino acids. Germline V gene lookup returns CDR1 SGHTA and CDR2 FQGTGA. Losses at the gene ends were 6 bases for V and 2 bases for J; bases not matched to a gene: 5. The CDR3 DNA follows: TGTGCCAGCAGTCCTCAGGGGGCAAACACTGAAGCTTTCTTT. It encodes CASSPQGANTEAFF.

The chain uses TRBV3-1 (or the pseudogene TRBV3-2) and TRBJ1-2; TRBD1 matches 12 bases. V lost 7 bases and J lost 8; bases outside the gene matches: 14. This CDR3 is 16 amino acids long. Germline V gives CDR1 LGHDT, CDR2 YNNKEL (reference sequence). CDR3 in amino acids: CASTQTGTGGGGGYTF. CDR3 bases: TGTGCCAGCACCCAGACCGGGACAGGGGGCGGCGGGGGCTACACCTTC.

V usage is TRBV30 and J usage is TRBJ1-4, with 9 bases that match TRBD1. Trimming removed 3 bases from V and 7 bases from J; junction bases left unmatched: 6. The CDR3 runs to 14 residues. The germline V gene encodes CDR1 GTSNPN and CDR2 SVGIG (reference sequence). The CDR3 reads CAWRHGTGREKLFF. The CDR3, as DNA: TGTGCCTGGAGACATGGGACAGGGCGTGAAAAACTGTTTTTT.

The J gene is TRBJ2-2, the V gene TRBV19; tentative D call: TRBD1 (5 bases). Trimming stripped 1 base from V and 2 bases from J, with 5 bases between. Germline CDR1 reads LNHDA; CDR2 reads SQIVND (reference sequence). This CDR3 is 14 amino acids long. CDR3 bases: TGTGCCAGTAGTATAGGGACAAACACCGGGGAGCTGTTTTTT. Its protein is CASSIGTNTGELFF.

This chain connects TRBV19 to TRBJ1-3, with D maybe TRBD1 (6 bases). The CDR3 contains 15 residues. The V end lost 7 bases, the J end lost 3 bases, and 16 bases lay between the germline ends. Germline assignment: CDR1 LNHDA and CDR2 SQIVND (reference sequence). The CDR3: CASTVTGQNGNTIYF. The CDR3 nucleotides are TGTGCCAGTACCGTTACGGGACAAAATGGAAACACCATATATTTT.

The DNA for the CDR3 is TGCAGCGTTGAACTGGGGAGGAACTATGGCTACACCTTC. Its translation: CSVELGRNYGYTF. The chain links TRBV29-1 to TRBJ1-2; no clear D gene. With 2 bases removed from V and 2 bases from J, the gap between germline ends came to 9 bases. The germline V gene has CDR1 SQVTM and CDR2 ANQGSEA. CDR3 length: 13 residues.

The chain links TRBV7-2 to TRBJ2-3, with 14 bases aligning to TRBD2. Germline-derived CDR1 and CDR2 are SGHTA and FQGNSA. V was pared by 5 bases and J by 12 bases, with 4 bases of the junction left unmatched. The CDR3 contains 13 residues. The CDR3 region is CASSHGTSGGQYF. DNA of the CDR3: TGTGCCAGCAGCCATGGGACTAGCGGGGGCCAGTATTTT.

The chain links TRBV9 to TRBJ1-3; no definite D call. V was cut by 3 bases and J by 1 base, with 14 bases left in between. Germline V gives CDR1 SGDLS, CDR2 YYNGEE. This CDR3 spans 16 amino acids. CDR3 sequence reads: CASSAGGRVSGNTIYF. As DNA, the CDR3 is TGTGCCAGCAGCGCCGGAGGTCGGGTATCTGGAAACACCATATATTTT.

The J gene is TRBJ1-5, the V gene TRBV2, with unresolved D. The CDR3 is 14 amino acids. Germline V gene data show CDR1 as SNHLY and CDR2 as FYNNEI. Deletions cut 7 bases from V and 0 bases from J, with 10 bases between. The CDR3 bases are TGTGCCAGCACGGGTTTTAATAGCAATCAGCCCCAGCATTTT. Protein sequence: CASTGFNSNQPQHF.

The V call is TRBV10-2, the J call TRBJ1-2; TRBD1 matches 7 bases. Per the germline V gene, CDR1 is WSHSY and CDR2 is SAAADI. The V and J ends lost 6 bases and 7 bases, in that order; junction bases with no gene match: 17. This CDR3 comprises 16 residues. CDR3 nucleotides: TGCGCCAGCAGCCTTGATGACAGGGTCGGAAGGGGTGGCTACACCTTC. This translates into CASSLDDRVGRGGYTF.

The chain has TRBV11-2 and TRBJ1-2; 7 bases are a match to TRBD1. V lost 6 bases, J lost 8 bases, and 9 bases stayed unmatched. The CDR3 spans 13 residues. Germline values: CDR1 SGHAT, CDR2 FQNNGV. The CDR3 here is CASSLDRAGGYTF. The DNA of the CDR3 is TGTGCCAGCAGTCTAGACAGGGCTGGAGGCTACACCTTC. The full variable domain, with the rest looked up from reference TRBV11-2 and TRBJ1-2, is EAGVAQSPRYKIIEKRQSVAFWCNPISGHATLYWYQQILGQGPKLLIQFQNNGVVDDSQLPKDRFSAERLKGVDSTLKIQPAKLEDSAVYLCASSLDRAGGYTFGSGTRLTVV.

This clone was recorded many times. This chain's CDR3 is CSVGGTGGLNEQYF. CDR3 coding DNA: TGCAGCGTGGGCGGGACAGGGGGATTAAACGAGCAGTACTTC. The chain has TRBV29-1 and TRBJ2-7, with 11 positions matching TRBD1. Per germline, CDR1 SQVTM and CDR2 ANQGSEA. Germline trimming cut 6 bases from V and 5 bases from J; bases unmatched to any gene: 9. This CDR3 spans 14 amino acids.

The chain has TRBV19 and TRBJ1-2; possible D gene TRBD1, 5 bases. CDR3 length: 14 amino acids. The V end lost 7 bases, the J end lost 2 bases, and 14 bases lay between the germline ends. Per germline, CDR1 LNHDA and CDR2 SQIVND (reference sequence). CDR3 loop: CASTREQRNYGYTF. The CDR3, as DNA: TGTGCCAGTACCAGGGAACAGCGAAACTATGGCTACACCTTC.

The rearrangement uses TRBV2 and TRBJ2-7; D remains unclear. Germline V gene data show CDR1 as SNHLY and CDR2 as FYNNEI. The CDR3 length is 13 residues. The V end was cut by 2 bases, the J end by 1 base, with 6 bases between. This CDR3 is CASSEQRSYEQYF. The DNA of the CDR3 is TGTGCCAGCAGTGAACAGCGATCCTACGAGCAGTACTTC.

There are a few counts of this clone. The chain couples TRBV5-6 to TRBJ1-6, with TRBD1 matching 8 bases. This CDR3 is 15 amino acids long. V gave up 3 bases and J gave up 6 bases; unmatched junction bases: 5. Germline V gene lookup returns CDR1 SGHDT and CDR2 YYEEEE. The CDR3 DNA follows: TGTGCCAGCAGCTGGGGGACAGGCGGTAATTCACCCCTCCACTTT. Amino acid sequence: CASSWGTGGNSPLHF.

The V call is TRBV24-1, the J call TRBJ2-3; maybe TRBD2 (6 bases). V was cut by 5 bases and J by 0 bases, with 14 bases left in between. Germline V gene sequence: CDR1 KGHDR, CDR2 SFDVKD. The CDR3 is 16 amino acids. The CDR3 loop is CATSGRVGTSTDTQYF. As DNA, the CDR3 is TGTGCCACCAGTGGTCGGGTCGGGACTAGCACAGATACGCAGTATTTT.